The clone carrying this TCR beta chain occurred many times. TCRdb reprocessed the RT-PCR reads via MiXCR and lists one record per CDR3 protein. Among approximately 530,000 distinct CDR3 sequences listed, over 10% were seen once. CDR1 and CDR2 (germline): SEHNR, FQNEAQ (reference sequence). The ends were cut back, 6 bases at V and 7 bases at J, with 12 bases in the middle. This CDR3 comprises 12 residues. This entry is derived from a study of response to subunit inactivated influenza vaccine. Sequenced here: PBMCs from blood, sampled roughly 46 days after vaccination. This receptor was obtained from a man in his forties or fifties who received an inactivated influenza vaccine. This rearrangement joins TRBV7-9 to TRBJ1-1, with D possibly TRBD1 on 6 matching bases. The CDR3 sequence is CASSLGANEAFF. The CDR3 bases are TGTGCCAGCAGTTTGGGGGCAAATGAAGCTTTCTTT. Full variable domain (outside the CDR3, taken from reference TRBV7-9 and TRBJ1-1): DTGVSQNPRHKITKRGQNVTFRCDPISEHNRLYWYRQTLGQGPEFLTYFQNEAQLEKSRLLSDRFSAERPKGSFSTLEIQRTEQGDSAMYLCASSLGANEAFFGQGTRLTVV.